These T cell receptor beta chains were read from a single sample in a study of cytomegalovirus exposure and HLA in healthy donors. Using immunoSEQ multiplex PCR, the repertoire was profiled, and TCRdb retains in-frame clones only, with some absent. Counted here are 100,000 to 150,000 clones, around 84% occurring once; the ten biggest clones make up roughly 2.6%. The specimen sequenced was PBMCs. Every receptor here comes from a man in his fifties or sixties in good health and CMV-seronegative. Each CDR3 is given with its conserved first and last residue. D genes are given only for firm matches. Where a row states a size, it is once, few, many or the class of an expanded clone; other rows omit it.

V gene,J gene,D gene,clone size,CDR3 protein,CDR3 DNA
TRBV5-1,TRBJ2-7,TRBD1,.,CASSLSTGETYEQYF,TGCGCCAGCAGCTTGTCGACAGGGGAAACCTACGAGCAGTACTTC
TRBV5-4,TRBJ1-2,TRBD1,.,CASSSTGVEGYTF,TGTGCCAGCAGCTCGACAGGGGTAGAGGGCTACACCTTC
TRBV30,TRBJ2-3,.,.,CACLGDTQYF,TGTGCCTGCCTCGGAGATACGCAGTATTTT
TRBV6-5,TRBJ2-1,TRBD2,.,CASSSGTSGYNEQFF,TGTGCCAGCAGCTCTGGGACTAGCGGATACAATGAGCAGTTCTTC
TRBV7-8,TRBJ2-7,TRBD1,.,CASSFRGGAYEQYF,TGTGCCAGCAGCTTCCGAGGGGGCGCGTACGAGCAGTACTTC
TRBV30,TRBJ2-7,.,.,CAWSVNSFYEQYF,TGTGCCTGGAGTGTGAACAGTTTCTACGAGCAGTACTTC
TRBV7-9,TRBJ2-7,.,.,CASSLGVTEEQYF,TGTGCCAGCAGCTTAGGTGTGACAGAGGAGCAGTACTTC
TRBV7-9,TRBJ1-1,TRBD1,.,CASSPRGQVNTEAFF,TGTGCCAGCAGCCCCCGGGGACAGGTGAACACTGAAGCTTTCTTT
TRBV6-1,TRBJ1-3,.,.,CASSEGGNTIYF,TGTGCCAGCAGTGAGGGCGGAAACACCATATATTTT
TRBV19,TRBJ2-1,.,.,CASSGAGADSYNEQFF,TGTGCCAGTAGCGGAGCTGGGGCGGACTCCTACAATGAGCAGTTCTTC
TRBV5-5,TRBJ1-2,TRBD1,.,CASSPGQGDYGYTF,TGTGCCAGCAGCCCCGGACAGGGAGACTATGGCTACACCTTC
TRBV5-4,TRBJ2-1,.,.,CASSSGGAWNEQFF,TGTGCCAGCAGCTCTGGAGGGGCATGGAATGAGCAGTTCTTC
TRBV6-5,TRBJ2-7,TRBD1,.,CASTSGQVGYEQYF,TGTGCCAGCACTTCGGGACAGGTTGGCTACGAGCAGTACTTC
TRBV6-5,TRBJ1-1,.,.,CASSYPGQGRAFF,TGTGCCAGCAGCTACCCTGGGCAGGGTAGAGCTTTCTTT
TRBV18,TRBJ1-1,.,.,CASSPISRGSNTEAFF,TGTGCCAGCTCACCAATAAGTCGGGGTAGTAACACTGAAGCTTTCTTT
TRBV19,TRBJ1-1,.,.,CASSIPGETNTEAFF,TGTGCCAGTAGTATACCAGGGGAGACGAACACTGAAGCTTTCTTT
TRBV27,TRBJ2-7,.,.,CASSLSASQSYEQYF,TGTGCCAGCAGTTTATCAGCTAGCCAATCCTACGAGCAGTACTTC
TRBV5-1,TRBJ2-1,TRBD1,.,CASSPETGGYNEQFF,TGCGCCAGCAGCCCAGAGACAGGGGGCTACAATGAGCAGTTCTTC
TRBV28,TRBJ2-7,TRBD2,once,CASSRAGSSYEQYF,TGTGCCAGCAGTCGAGCGGGGAGCTCCTACGAGCAGTACTTC
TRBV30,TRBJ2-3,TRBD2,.,CASGASGLGQYF,TGTGCCTCGGGGGCTAGCGGGCTGGGGCAGTATTTT
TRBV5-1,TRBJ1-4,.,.,CASSLVVNEKLFF,TGCGCCAGCAGCTTGGTAGTTAATGAAAAACTGTTTTTT
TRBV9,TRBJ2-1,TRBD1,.,CASSVGHRGQGNEQFF,TGTGCCAGCAGCGTAGGTCACAGGGGGCAGGGGAATGAGCAGTTCTTC
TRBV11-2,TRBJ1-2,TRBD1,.,CASSMGQGQGYTF,TGTGCCAGCAGCATGGGACAGGGGCAGGGCTACACCTTC
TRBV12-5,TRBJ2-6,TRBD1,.,CASGQETGANSGANVLTF,TGTGCTAGTGGTCAGGAGACAGGGGCAAACTCTGGGGCCAACGTCCTGACTTTC
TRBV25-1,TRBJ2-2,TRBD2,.,CASTPSGVATGELFF,TGTGCCAGCACCCCTAGCGGGGTGGCCACCGGGGAGCTGTTTTTT
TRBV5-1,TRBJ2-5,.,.,CASNEGVTVQETQYF,TGCGCCAGCAACGAGGGGGTGACGGTGCAAGAGACCCAGTACTTC
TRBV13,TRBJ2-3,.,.,CASSYTTPTQYF,TGTGCCAGCAGCTACACTACGCCGACGCAGTATTTT
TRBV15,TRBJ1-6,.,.,CATSSQGYSPLHF,TGTGCCACCAGCAGTCAGGGCTATTCACCCCTCCACTTT